The rows below give T cell receptor beta chains drawn from one sample of a study of blood T cells in healthy people across ages. TCRdb re-called the 5' RACE reads through MiXCR, storing one row per CDR3 protein. The sample shows 450,000 to 700,000 distinct CDR3 sequences, 27% of them seen only once. Sequencing used blood. All receptors come from a woman in her 70s in good health. Each CDR3 is given with its conserved first and last residue. D genes are given only for firm matches. The listing skips clone size in some rows; elsewhere it reads once, few, many or a size class.

V gene	D gene	clone size	J gene	CDR3 protein	CDR3 DNA
TRBV28	NA	few	TRBJ1-6	CASCPGSALNSPLHF	TGTGCCAGCTGTCCGGGATCCGCGCTTAATTCACCCCTCCACTTT
TRBV20-1	NA	NA	TRBJ2-7	CSAARNYEQYF	TGCAGTGCTGCCCGAAACTACGAGCAGTACTTC
TRBV7-2	TRBD1	NA	TRBJ1-2	CASSTTGQSSYGYTF	TGTGCCAGCAGCACGACGGGACAGTCCTCCTATGGCTACACCTTC
TRBV5-1	NA	few	TRBJ1-1	CASSFSGQASEAFF	TGCGCCAGCAGCTTTTCGGGTCAGGCGAGTGAAGCTTTCTTT
TRBV3-1	NA	NA	TRBJ2-5	CASSLPQGRETQYF	TGTGCCAGCAGCCTCCCTCAGGGTCGCGAGACCCAGTACTTC
TRBV7-2	TRBD1	few	TRBJ1-2	CASIPRTGGALTNYGYTF	TGTGCCAGCATCCCACGGACAGGGGGGGCCTTAACTAACTATGGCTACACCTTC
TRBV5-1	NA	NA	TRBJ2-4	CASSSERAENIQYF	TGCGCCAGCAGCTCGGAGCGGGCCGAAAACATTCAGTACTTC
TRBV7-3	NA	NA	TRBJ1-4	CASSAGRTVNEKLFF	TGTGCCAGCAGCGCAGGACGGACAGTTAATGAAAAACTGTTTTTT
TRBV5-1	TRBD1	few	TRBJ2-3	CASSVGTGPGSDTQYF	TGCGCCAGCAGCGTGGGGACAGGGCCAGGATCAGATACGCAGTATTTT
TRBV12-3/TRBV12-4	NA	NA	TRBJ2-7	CASSFPETYEQYF	TGTGCCAGCAGTTTCCCGGAAACCTACGAGCAGTACTTC
TRBV7-9	NA	NA	TRBJ2-7	CASSMGPGSTYEQYF	TGTGCCAGCAGTATGGGCCCGGGCAGCACCTACGAGCAGTACTTC
TRBV20-1	NA	few	TRBJ1-6	CSAPTSHNNSPLHF	TGCAGTGCTCCCACATCCCACAATAATTCACCCCTCCACTTT
TRBV3-1	NA	NA	TRBJ2-7	CASSPRGGGAYEQYF	TGTGCCAGCAGCCCTCGAGGTGGAGGGGCCTACGAGCAGTACTTC
TRBV28	NA	many	TRBJ2-3	CASSPTRLDTQYF	TGTGCCAGCAGCCCCACTCGTTTAGATACGCAGTATTTT
TRBV6-2/TRBV6-3	NA	NA	TRBJ1-1	CASSRGTYSMNTEAFF	TGTGCCAGCAGTCGAGGGACTTACTCCATGAACACTGAAGCTTTCTTT
TRBV6-6	NA	NA	TRBJ1-3	CASIPSGSGNTIYF	TGTGCCAGCATTCCCTCGGGAAGCGGAAACACCATATATTTT
TRBV6-1	NA	NA	TRBJ2-5	CAGSPLETQYF	TGTGCCGGCAGTCCATTGGAGACCCAGTACTTC
TRBV4-2	NA	NA	TRBJ2-1	CASSQDTLEIPNEQFF	TGTGCCAGCAGCCAAGACACGTTGGAGATCCCTAATGAGCAGTTCTTC
TRBV7-2	TRBD2	NA	TRBJ2-5	CASSPPSGLQETQYF	TGTGCCAGCAGTCCTCCCTCGGGACTACAAGAGACCCAGTACTTC
TRBV5-1	NA	NA	TRBJ2-3	CASSLGVAADTQYF	TGCGCCAGCAGCTTGGGAGTAGCAGCAGATACGCAGTATTTT
TRBV18	NA	few	TRBJ2-7	CASSRDVSYEQYF	TGTGCCAGCTCCCGGGACGTCTCCTACGAGCAGTACTTC
TRBV5-1	NA	NA	TRBJ2-5	CASRGDTDQETQYF	TGCGCCAGCAGGGGGGACACTGATCAAGAGACCCAGTACTTC
TRBV20-1	NA	NA	TRBJ2-3	CSARDFRTTDTQYF	TGCAGTGCTAGAGATTTCCGGACCACAGATACGCAGTATTTT
TRBV20-1	TRBD2	NA	TRBJ2-3	CSARDPGGFTDTQYF	TGCAGTGCTAGAGATCCGGGGGGGTTCACAGATACGCAGTATTTT
TRBV9	TRBD2	NA	TRBJ2-1	CASSVAWTRGIDEQFF	TGTGCCAGCAGCGTAGCTTGGACTAGAGGTATCGATGAGCAGTTCTTC
TRBV7-3	NA	NA	TRBJ2-2	CASSSDWTTGELFF	TGTGCCAGCAGCTCCGACTGGACCACCGGGGAGCTGTTTTTT
TRBV7-3	NA	NA	TRBJ2-6	CASSLRGSPQTGANVLTF	TGTGCCAGCAGCTTAAGGGGGTCCCCTCAGACTGGGGCCAACGTCCTGACTTTC
TRBV20-1	NA	NA	TRBJ1-6	CSARKVHHRDGDSPLHF	TGCAGTGCTAGAAAAGTTCATCACCGGGACGGGGATTCACCCCTCCACTTT